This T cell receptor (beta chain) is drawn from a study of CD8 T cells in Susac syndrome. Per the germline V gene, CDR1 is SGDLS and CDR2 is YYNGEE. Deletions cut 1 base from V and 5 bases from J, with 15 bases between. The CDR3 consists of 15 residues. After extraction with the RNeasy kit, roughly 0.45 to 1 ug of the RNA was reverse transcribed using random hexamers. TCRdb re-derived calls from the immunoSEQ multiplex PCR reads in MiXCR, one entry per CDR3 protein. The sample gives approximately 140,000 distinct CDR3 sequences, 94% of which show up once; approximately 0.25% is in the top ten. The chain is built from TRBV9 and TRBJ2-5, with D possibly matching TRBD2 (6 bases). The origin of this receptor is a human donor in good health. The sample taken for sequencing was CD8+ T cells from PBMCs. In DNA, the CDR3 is TGTGCCAGCAGCGTAACCGGGACGGAGGGGGAGACCCAGTACTTC. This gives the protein CASSVTGTEGETQYF.